Sequencing of this T cell receptor beta chain was carried out in a study of blood T cell repertoires in COVID-19 (TCRdb year 2020). Context from the whole study: Samples from collaborators originated in the United States, Italy and Spain and spanned both the acute and convalescent phases of COVID-19. HLA class I and class II types, where available, came from metadata supplied by the sample provider rather than from assay-based typing. Sample metadata almost always included a de-identified subject ID, COVID-19 status, age in years and sex. The samples were drawn from two sources: the first 160 participants of the ongoing ImmuneRACE study, and approximately 1,300 subjects contributed by 6 global collaborators. Deeply sampled blood TCRbeta repertoires from subjects exposed to, actively infected with, or recovered from COVID-19 were included in the dataset. The material from the prospective study consisted of cDNA or gDNA derived from T cells, B-cell-depleted T cells, or PBMCs. The repertoires were made available in a free public database intended to serve as a resource for research on the immune response to SARS-CoV-2.

Study-wide findings and limitations: How much clinical and demographic metadata was included differed by source and by participant, and the metadata was provided uncurated.

TCRbeta CDR3 regions were amplified from genomic DNA by means of the immunoSEQ Assay, a bias-controlled multiplex PCR. As for how the authors treated the data: The number of nucleated cells in each sample was estimated by amplification of reference gene primers within the assay. Sequence reads were collapsed and filtered to measure the absolute abundance of every unique TCRbeta CDR3 rearrangement. Productive Simpson clonality was computed per sample as the square root of Simpson's diversity index over productive rearrangements. Here the immuneACCESS table is served through TCRdb, limited to in-frame sequences with V and J called. Missing clones are a known gap in these copies; in checked studies unresolved V genes cover under half, and the rest lacks a known reason. The DNA was the basis for D and trimming; V, J and clone size are from that table. In this sample the table shows about 220,000 clones, approximately 83% of which occur a single time. Of the sample, 3% to 4% falls within the top ten clones.

Enrolling through a virtual design, the prospective study's participants ranged in age from roughly 18 to 90 years and lived across 24 United States geographic areas. In the prospective study, participants were assigned to cohorts based on the clinical history participants reported in a screening survey and a study questionnaire. ImmuneRACE Cohort 3 recovered participants were defined by two consecutive negative NP/OP PCR tests, healthcare professional clearance, or symptom resolution. In the prospective study, mobile phlebotomists collected whole blood, serum and a nasopharyngeal or oropharyngeal swab from each participant. Participants in the prospective study had the option to provide additional blood draws and questionnaires over a roughly 2-month period. Before DNA extraction, blood samples from the prospective study were shipped at room temperature or frozen. As to this clone: Its antigen is unknown. Base qualities are missing; no much larger clone stands one base away.

The sample was PBMCs or T cells enriched from blood (not recorded which). The clonotype originates from a woman aged 55-70 years who had recovered from COVID-19.

The DNA sequence is given as TGTGCCAGCAGCGTAGTCGGGGTTACTGGAAACACCATATATTTT. This translates into CASSVVGVTGNTIYF. The V and J genes are TRBV9 and TRBJ1-3, with no confidently assigned D gene. V was cut back by 0 bases and J by 2 bases, leaving a gap of 9 bases between them. Via the germline V gene, CDR1 is SGDLS and CDR2 YYNGEE. Taken from cysteine to phenylalanine, the CDR3 has 15 residues. Kept here is only the CDR3 DNA, which spans 45 bases and is read in frame from base 1.